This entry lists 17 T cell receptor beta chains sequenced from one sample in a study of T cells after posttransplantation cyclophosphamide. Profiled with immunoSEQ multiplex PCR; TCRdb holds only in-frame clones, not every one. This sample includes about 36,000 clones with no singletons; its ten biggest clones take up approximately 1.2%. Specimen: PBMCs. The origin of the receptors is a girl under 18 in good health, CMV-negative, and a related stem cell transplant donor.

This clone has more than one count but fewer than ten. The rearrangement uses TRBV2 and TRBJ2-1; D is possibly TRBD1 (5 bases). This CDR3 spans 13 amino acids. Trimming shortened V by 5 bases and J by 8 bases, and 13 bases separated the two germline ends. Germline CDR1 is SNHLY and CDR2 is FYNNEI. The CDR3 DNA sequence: TGTGCCAGCAGTTTTGGGGCTACGGATGAGCAGTTCTTC. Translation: CASSFGATDEQFF.

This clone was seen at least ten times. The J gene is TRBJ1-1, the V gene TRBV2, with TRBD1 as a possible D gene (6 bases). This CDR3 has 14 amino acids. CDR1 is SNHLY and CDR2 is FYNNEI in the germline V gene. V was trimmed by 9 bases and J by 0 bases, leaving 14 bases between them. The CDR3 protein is CAREMTGLNTEAFF. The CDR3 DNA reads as TGTGCCAGAGAGATGACAGGCCTGAACACTGAAGCTTTCTTT.

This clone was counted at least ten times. This chain's CDR3 is CAATPPRAYTF. The CDR3 nucleotides are TGTGCTGCGACCCCCCCCAGGGCTTACACCTTC. The chain links TRBV30 to TRBJ1-2; perhaps TRBD1 as D (5 bases). CDR3 size: 11 residues. Germline V gene data show CDR1 as GTSNPN and CDR2 as SVGIG (reference sequence).

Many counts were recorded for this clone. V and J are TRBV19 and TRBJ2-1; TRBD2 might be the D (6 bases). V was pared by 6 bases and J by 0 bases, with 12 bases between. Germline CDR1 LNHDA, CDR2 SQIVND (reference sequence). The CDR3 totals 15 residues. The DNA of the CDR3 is TGTGCCAGTAGAGGGACTTCTAGCTCCTACAATGAGCAGTTCTTC. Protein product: CASRGTSSSYNEQFF.

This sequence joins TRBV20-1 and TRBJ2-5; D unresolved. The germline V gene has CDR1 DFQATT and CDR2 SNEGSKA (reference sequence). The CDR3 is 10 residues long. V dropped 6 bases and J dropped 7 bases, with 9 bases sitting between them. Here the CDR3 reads CSAAHGTQYF. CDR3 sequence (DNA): TGCAGTGCCGCCCACGGGACCCAGTACTTC.

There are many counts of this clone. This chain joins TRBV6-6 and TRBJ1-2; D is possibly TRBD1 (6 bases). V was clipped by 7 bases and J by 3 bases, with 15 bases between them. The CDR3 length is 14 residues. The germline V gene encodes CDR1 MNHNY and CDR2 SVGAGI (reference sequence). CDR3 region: CASTLTGRYYGYTF. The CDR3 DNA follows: TGTGCCAGCACTCTAACAGGGCGATACTATGGCTACACCTTC.

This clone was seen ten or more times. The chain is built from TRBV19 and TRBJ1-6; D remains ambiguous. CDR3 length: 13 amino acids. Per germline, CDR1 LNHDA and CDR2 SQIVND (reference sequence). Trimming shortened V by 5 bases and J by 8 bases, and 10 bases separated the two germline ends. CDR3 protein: CASSQVPDSPLHF. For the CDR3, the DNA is TGTGCCAGTAGTCAGGTCCCGGATTCACCCCTCCACTTT.

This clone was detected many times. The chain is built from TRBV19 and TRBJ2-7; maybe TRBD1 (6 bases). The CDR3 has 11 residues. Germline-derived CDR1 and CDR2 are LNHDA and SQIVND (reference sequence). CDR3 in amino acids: CSSSDSYEQYF. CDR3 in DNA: TGTTCAAGCTCGGACAGCTACGAGCAGTACTTC.

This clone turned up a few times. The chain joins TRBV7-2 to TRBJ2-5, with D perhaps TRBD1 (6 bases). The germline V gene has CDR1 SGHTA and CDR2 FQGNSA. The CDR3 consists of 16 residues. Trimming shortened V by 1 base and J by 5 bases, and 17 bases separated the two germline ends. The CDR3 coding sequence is TGTGCCAGCAGCTTAGTCGGGCAGGGGATCAAGGAGACCCAGTACTTC. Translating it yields CASSLVGQGIKETQYF. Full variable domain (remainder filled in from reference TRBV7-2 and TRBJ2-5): GAGVSQSPSNKVTEKGKDVELRCDPISGHTALYWYRQSLGQGLEFLIYFQGNSAPDKSGLPSDRFSAERTGGSVSTLTIQRTQQEDSAVYLCASSLVGQGIKETQYFGPGTRLLVL.

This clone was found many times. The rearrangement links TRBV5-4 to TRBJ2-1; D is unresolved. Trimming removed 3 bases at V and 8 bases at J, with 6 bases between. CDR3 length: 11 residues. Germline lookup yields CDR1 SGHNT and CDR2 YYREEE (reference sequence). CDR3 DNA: TGTGCCAGCAGCTCCGAGGATGAGCAGTTCTTC. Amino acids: CASSSEDEQFF.

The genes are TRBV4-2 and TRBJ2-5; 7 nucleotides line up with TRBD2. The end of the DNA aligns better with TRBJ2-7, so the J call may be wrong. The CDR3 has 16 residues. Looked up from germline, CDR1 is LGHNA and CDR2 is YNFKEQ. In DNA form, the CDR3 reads TGTGCCAGCAGCCAAGAAGCAAGCGGGGTCTCCTACGAGCAGTACTTC. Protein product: CASSQEASGVSYEQYF.

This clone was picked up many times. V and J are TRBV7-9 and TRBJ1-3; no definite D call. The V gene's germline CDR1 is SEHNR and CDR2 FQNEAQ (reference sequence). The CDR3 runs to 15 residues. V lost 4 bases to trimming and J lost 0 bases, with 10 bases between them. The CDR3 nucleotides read TGTGCCAGCAGCTCAGCAGCGAGCTCTGGAAACACCATATATTTT. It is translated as CASSSAASSGNTIYF.

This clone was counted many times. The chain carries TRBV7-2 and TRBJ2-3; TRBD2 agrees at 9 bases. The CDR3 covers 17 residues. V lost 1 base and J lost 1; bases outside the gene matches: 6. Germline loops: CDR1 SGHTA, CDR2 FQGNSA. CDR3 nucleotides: TGTGCCAGCAGCTTAGGCGGGAGGGGTGTTGGCACAGATACGCAGTATTTT. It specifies CASSLGGRGVGTDTQYF.

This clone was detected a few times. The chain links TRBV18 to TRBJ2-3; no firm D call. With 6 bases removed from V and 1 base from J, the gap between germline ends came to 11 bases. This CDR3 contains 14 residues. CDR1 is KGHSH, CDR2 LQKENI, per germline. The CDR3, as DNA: TGTGCCAGCTCTACCTGGCCCCGCACAGATACGCAGTATTTT. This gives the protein CASSTWPRTDTQYF.

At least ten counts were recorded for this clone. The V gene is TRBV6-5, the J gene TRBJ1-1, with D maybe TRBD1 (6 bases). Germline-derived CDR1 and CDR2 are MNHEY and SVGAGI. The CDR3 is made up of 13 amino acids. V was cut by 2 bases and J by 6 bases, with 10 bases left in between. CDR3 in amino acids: CASSYGTPPEAFF. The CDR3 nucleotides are TGTGCCAGCAGTTACGGGACACCCCCTGAAGCTTTCTTT.

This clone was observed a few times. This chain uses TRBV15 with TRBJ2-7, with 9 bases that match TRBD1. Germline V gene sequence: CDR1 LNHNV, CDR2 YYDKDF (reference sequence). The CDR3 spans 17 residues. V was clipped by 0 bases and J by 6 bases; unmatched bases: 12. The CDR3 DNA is TGTGCCACCAGCAGAGAGTCTTTTGGGCTGGACAGGGGCGAGCAGTACTTC. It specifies CATSRESFGLDRGEQYF.

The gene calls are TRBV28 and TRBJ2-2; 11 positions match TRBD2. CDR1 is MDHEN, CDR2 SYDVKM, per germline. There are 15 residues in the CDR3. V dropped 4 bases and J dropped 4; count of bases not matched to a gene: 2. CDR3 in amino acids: CASSSSGRRTGELFF. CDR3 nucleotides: TGTGCCAGCAGTTCTAGCGGGAGGCGCACCGGGGAGCTGTTTTTT.